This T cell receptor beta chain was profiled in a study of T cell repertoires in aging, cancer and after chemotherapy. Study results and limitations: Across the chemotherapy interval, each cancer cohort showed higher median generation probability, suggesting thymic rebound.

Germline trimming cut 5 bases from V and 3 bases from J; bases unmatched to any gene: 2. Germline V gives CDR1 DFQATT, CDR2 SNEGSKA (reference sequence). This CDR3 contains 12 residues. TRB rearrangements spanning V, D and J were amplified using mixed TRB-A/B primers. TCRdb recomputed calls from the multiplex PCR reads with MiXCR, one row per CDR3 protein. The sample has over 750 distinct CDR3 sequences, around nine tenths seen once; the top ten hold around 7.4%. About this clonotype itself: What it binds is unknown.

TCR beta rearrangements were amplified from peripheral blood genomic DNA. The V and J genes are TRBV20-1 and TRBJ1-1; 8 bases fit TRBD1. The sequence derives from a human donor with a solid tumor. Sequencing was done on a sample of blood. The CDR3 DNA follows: TGCAGTGCTCCGGACAGGGACACTGAAGCTTTCTTT. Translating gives CSAPDRDTEAFF.